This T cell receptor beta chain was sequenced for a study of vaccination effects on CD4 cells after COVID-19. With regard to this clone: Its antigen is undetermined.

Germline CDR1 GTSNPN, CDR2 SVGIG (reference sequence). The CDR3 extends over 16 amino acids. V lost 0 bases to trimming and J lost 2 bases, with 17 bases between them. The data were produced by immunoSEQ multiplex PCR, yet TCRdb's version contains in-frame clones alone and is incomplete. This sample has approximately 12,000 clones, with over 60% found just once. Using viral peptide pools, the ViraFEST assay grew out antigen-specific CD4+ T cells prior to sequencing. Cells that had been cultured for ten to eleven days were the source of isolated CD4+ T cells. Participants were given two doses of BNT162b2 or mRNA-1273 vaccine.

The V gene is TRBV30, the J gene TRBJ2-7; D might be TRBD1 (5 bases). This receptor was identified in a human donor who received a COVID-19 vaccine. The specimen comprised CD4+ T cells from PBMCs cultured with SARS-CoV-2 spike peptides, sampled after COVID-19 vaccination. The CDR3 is CAWSVRLSGQAYEQYF. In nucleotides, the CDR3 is TGTGCCTGGAGTGTACGATTATCCGGACAAGCCTACGAGCAGTACTTC.